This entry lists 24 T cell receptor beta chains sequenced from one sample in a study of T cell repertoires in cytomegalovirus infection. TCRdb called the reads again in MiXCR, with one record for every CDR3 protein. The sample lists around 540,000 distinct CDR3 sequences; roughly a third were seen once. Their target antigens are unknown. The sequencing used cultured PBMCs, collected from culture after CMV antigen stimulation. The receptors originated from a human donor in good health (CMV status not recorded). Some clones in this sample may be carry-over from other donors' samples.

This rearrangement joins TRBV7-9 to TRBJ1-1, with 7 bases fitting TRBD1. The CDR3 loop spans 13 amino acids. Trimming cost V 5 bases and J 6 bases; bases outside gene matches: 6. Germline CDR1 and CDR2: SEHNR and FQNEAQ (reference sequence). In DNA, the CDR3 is TGTGCCAGCAGCCGTACAGGGGAACCTGAAGCTTTCTTT. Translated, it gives CASSRTGEPEAFF.

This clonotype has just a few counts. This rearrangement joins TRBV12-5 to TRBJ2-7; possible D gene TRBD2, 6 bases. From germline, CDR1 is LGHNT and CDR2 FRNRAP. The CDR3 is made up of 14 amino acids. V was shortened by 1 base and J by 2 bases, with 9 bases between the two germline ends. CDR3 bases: TGTGCTAGTGGTTTGGCCAGACTAGCCTACGAGCAGTACGTC. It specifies CASGLARLAYEQYV.

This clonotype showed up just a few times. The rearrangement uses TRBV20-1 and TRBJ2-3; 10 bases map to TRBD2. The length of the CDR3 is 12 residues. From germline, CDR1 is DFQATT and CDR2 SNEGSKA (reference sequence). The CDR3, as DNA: TGCAGCCCTAGCGGGAGTACAGATACGCAGTATTTT. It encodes CSPSGSTDTQYF.

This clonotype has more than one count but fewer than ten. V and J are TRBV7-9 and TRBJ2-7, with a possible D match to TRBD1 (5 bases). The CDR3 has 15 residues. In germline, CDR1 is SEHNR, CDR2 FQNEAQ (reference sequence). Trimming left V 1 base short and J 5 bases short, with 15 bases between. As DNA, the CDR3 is TGTGCCAGCAGCTTAGATGGCAGGGAAGTCGACGAGCAGTACTTC. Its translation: CASSLDGREVDEQYF.

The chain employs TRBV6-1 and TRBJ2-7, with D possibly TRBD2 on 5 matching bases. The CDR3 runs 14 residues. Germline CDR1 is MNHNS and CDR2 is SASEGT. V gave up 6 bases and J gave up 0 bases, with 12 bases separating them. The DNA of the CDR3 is TGTGCCAGCAGGACGGGGTTGAACTCCTACGAGCAGTACGTC. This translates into CASRTGLNSYEQYV.

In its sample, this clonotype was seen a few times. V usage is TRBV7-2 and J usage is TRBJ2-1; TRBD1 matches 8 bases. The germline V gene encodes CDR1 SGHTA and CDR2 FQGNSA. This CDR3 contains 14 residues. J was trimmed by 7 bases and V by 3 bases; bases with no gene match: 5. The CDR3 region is CASSFTGGRNEQFF. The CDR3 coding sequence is TGTGCCAGCAGCTTTACAGGGGGTAGGAATGAGCAGTTCTTC.

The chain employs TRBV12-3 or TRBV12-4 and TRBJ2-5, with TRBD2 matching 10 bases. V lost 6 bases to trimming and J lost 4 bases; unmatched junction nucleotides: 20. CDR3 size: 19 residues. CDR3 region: CASSHLAGVSSNPSETQYF. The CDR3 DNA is TGTGCCAGCAGCCACCTAGCGGGAGTTTCCTCTAACCCCTCAGAGACCCAGTACTTC.

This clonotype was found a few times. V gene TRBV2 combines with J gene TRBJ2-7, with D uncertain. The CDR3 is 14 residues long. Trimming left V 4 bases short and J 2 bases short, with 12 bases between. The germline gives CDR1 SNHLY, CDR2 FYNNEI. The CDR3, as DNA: TGTGCCAGCAGTGCCCGGAACGGAGCCTACGAGCAGTACTTC. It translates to CASSARNGAYEQYF. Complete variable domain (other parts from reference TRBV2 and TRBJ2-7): EPEVTQTPSHQVTQMGQEVILRCVPISNHLYFYWYRQILGQKVEFLVSFYNNEISEKSEIFDDQFSVERPDGSNFTLKIRSTKLEDSAMYFCASSARNGAYEQYFGPGTRLTVT.

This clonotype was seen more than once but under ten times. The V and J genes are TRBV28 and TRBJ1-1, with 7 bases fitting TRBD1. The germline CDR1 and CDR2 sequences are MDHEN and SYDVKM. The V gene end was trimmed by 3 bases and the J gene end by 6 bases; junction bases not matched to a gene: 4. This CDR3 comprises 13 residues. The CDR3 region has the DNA TGTGCCAGCAGTTTTAGGGGGCTTCCTGAAGCTTTCTTT. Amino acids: CASSFRGLPEAFF.

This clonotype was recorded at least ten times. The CDR3 spells CASSLAGARTDTQYF. CDR3 nucleotides: TGTGCCAGCAGCTTGGCGGGAGCACGCACAGATACGCAGTATTTT. The chain carries TRBV7-2 and TRBJ2-3, with 7 bases identical to TRBD2. The V gene's germline CDR1 is SGHTA and CDR2 FQGNSA. The CDR3 runs 15 residues. V was clipped by 3 bases and J by 1 base; unmatched bases: 4.

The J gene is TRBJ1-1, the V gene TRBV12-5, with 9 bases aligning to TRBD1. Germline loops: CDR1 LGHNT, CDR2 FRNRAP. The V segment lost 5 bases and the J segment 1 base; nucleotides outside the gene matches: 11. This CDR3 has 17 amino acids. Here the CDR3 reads CASGRDRDIDGNTEAFF. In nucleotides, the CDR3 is TGTGCTAGTGGTCGGGACAGGGATATTGATGGGAACACTGAAGCTTTCTTT.

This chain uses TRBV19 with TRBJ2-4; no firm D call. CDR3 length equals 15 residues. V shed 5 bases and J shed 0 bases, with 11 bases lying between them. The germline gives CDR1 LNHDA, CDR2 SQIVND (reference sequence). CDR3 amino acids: CASSSPRGAKNIQYF. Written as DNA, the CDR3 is TGTGCCAGTAGTTCACCGAGAGGAGCCAAAAACATTCAGTACTTC.

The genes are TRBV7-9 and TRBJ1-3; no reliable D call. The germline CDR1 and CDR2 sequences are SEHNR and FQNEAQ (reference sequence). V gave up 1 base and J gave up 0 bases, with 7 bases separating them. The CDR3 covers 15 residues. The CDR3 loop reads CASSLEATSGNTIYF. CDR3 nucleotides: TGTGCCAGCAGCTTAGAGGCCACCTCTGGAAACACCATATATTTT.

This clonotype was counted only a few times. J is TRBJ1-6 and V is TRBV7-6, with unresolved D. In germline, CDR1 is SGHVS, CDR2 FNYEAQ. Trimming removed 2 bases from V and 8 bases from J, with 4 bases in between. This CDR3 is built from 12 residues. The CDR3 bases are TGTGCCAGCAGCTTATCGGATTCACCCCTCCACTTT. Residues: CASSLSDSPLHF. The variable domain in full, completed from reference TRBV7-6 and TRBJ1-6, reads GAGVSQSPRYKVTKRGQDVALRCDPISGHVSLYWYRQALGQGPEFLTYFNYEAQQDKSGLPNDRFSAERPEGSISTLTIQRTEQRDSAMYRCASSLSDSPLHFGNGTRLTVT.

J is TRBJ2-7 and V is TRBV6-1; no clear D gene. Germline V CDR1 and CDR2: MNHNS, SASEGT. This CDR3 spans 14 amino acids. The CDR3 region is CASREAPSSYEQYV. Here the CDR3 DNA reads TGTGCCAGCAGGGAAGCTCCTAGCTCCTACGAGCAGTACGTC.

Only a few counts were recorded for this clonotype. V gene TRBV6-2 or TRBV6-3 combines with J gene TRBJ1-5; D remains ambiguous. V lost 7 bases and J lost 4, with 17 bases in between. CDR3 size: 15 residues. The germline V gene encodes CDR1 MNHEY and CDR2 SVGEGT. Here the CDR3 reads CASTGSGRPNQPQHF. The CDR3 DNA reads TGTGCCAGCACCGGCTCGGGCAGGCCTAATCAGCCCCAGCATTTT.

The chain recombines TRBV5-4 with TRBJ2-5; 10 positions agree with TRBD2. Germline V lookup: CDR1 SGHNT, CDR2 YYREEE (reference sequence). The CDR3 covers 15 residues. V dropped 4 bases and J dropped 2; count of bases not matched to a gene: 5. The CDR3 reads CASSTRLAGQETQYF. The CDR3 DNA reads TGTGCCAGCAGCACTAGACTAGCGGGTCAAGAGACCCAGTACTTC.

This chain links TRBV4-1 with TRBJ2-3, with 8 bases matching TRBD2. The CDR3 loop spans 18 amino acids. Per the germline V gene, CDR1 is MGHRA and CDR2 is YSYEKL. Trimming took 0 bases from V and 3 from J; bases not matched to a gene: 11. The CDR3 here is CASSQESRELAATDTQYF. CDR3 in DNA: TGCGCCAGCAGCCAAGAAAGCCGGGAACTAGCGGCTACAGATACGCAGTATTTT.

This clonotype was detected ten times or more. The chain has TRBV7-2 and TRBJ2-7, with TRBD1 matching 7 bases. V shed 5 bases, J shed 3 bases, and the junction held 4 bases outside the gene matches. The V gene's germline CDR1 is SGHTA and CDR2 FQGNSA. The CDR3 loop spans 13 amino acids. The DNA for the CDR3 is TGTGCCAGCAGCCTCCGGGACAGCTACGAGCAGTACGTC. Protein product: CASSLRDSYEQYV.

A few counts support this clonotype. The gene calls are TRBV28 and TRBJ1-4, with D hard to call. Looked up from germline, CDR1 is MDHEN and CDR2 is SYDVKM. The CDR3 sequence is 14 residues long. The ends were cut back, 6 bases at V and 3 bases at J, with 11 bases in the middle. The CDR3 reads CASSLTPANEKLFF. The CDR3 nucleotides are TGTGCCAGCAGCCTTACTCCGGCTAATGAAAAACTGTTTTTT. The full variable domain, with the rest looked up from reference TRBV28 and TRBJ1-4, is DVKVTQSSRYLVKRTGEKVFLECVQDMDHENMFWYRQDPGLGLRLIYFSYDVKMKEKGDIPEGYSVSREKKERFSLILESASTNQTSMYLCASSLTPANEKLFFGSGTQLSVL.

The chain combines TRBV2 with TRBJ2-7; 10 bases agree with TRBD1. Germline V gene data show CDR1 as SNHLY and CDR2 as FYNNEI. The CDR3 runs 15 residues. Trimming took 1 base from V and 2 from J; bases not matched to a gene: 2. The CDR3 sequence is CASSEGGQGTYEQYF. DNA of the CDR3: TGTGCCAGCAGTGAAGGGGGACAGGGGACCTACGAGCAGTACTTC.

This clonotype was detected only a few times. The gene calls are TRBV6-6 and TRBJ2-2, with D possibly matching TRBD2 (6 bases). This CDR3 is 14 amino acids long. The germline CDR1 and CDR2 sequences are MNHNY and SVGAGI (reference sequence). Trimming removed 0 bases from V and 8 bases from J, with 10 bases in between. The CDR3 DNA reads TGTGCCAGCAGTTACTCGACTAGTTGGGGGGAGCTGTTTTTT. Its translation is CASSYSTSWGELFF.

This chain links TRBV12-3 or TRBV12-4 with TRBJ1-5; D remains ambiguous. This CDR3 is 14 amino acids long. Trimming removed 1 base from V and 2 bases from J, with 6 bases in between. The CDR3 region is CASSLVDGNQPQHF. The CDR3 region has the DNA TGTGCCAGCAGTTTAGTGGACGGCAATCAGCCCCAGCATTTT.

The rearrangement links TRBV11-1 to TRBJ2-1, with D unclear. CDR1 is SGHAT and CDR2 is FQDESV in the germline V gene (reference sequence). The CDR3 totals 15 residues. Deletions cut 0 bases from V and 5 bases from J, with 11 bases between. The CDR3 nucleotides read TGTGCCAGCAGCTTAGCCGACCCGGCCAACAATGAGCAGTTCTTC. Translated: CASSLADPANNEQFF.